One sample yielded the 10 T cell receptor beta chains listed below, sequenced in a study of blood T cell repertoires in COVID-19. Assay used: immunoSEQ multiplex PCR; TCRdb lists only in-frame clones, some missing. The table shows around 100,000 clones, with almost 80% occurring only once. Specimen: peripheral blood. All receptors come from a man between 65 and 85 years old with active or convalescent COVID-19.

The V gene is TRBV7-2, the J gene TRBJ2-5; D remains ambiguous. Between the trimmed V and J ends, which lost 2 bases and 4 bases, there was a span of 17 bases. CDR1 SGHTA and CDR2 FQGNSA come from the germline V gene. This CDR3 has 16 residues. The CDR3 is CASSLSPPGNGETQYF. The CDR3 DNA is TGTGCCAGCAGCTTAAGCCCGCCGGGTAATGGAGAGACCCAGTACTTC.

The chain uses TRBV12-5 and TRBJ2-7, with D possibly matching TRBD2 (5 bases). The CDR3 contains 13 residues. The germline CDR1 and CDR2 sequences are LGHNT and FRNRAP. V lost 7 bases to trimming and J lost 6 bases, with 16 bases between them. The CDR3 bases are TGTGCTAGTGCCGATCGATTTGAGGGCGAGCAGTACTTC. Encoded protein: CASADRFEGEQYF.

V and J are TRBV5-1 and TRBJ2-7, with 10 bases matching TRBD2. Germline CDR1 reads SGHRS; CDR2 reads YFSETQ. CDR3 length: 16 residues. V dropped 0 bases and J dropped 2; count of bases not matched to a gene: 5. The CDR3 loop is CASSLETSGITYEQYF. Here the CDR3 DNA reads TGCGCCAGCAGCTTGGAAACTAGCGGGATCACCTACGAGCAGTACTTC. Complete variable domain (other parts from reference TRBV5-1 and TRBJ2-7): KAGVTQTPRYLIKTRGQQVTLSCSPISGHRSVSWYQQTPGQGLQFLFEYFSETQRNKGNFPGRFSGRQFSNSRSEMNVSTLELGDSALYLCASSLETSGITYEQYFGPGTRLTVT.

V is TRBV11-3 and J is TRBJ2-1; tentatively, D is TRBD2 (6 bases). This CDR3 is 13 amino acids long. In germline, CDR1 is SGHNT, CDR2 YENEEA. Trimming took off 6 bases at V and 6 bases at J, with 12 bases between the two ends. Written as DNA, the CDR3 is TGTGCCAGCAGACCTCCCGGGAGCAATGAGCAGTTCTTC. Protein product: CASRPPGSNEQFF.

The chain carries TRBV6-2 or TRBV6-3 and TRBJ2-6; TRBD1 might be the D (5 bases). The CDR3 covers 18 residues. CDR1 is MNHEY and CDR2 is SVGEGT in the germline V gene. The V gene lost 0 bases and the J gene lost 0 bases, with 12 bases spanning the gap. The chain's CDR3 is CASSYSPQVSSGANVLTF. The CDR3 DNA reads as TGTGCCAGCAGTTACTCCCCACAGGTATCCTCTGGGGCCAACGTCCTGACTTTC.

The gene calls are TRBV30 and TRBJ1-1; 7 positions match TRBD1. The junction had 15 bases not matched to a gene; V was cut back by 0 bases and J by 5 bases. Germline V gives CDR1 GTSNPN, CDR2 SVGIG (reference sequence). The CDR3 loop spans 17 amino acids. CDR3 in amino acids: CAWSVRWARTGGTEAFF. Here the CDR3 DNA reads TGTGCCTGGAGTGTAAGGTGGGCCCGGACAGGCGGAACTGAAGCTTTCTTT. Combining the CDR3 with reference TRBV30 and TRBJ1-1 gives the whole variable domain SQTIHQWPATLVQPVGSPLSLECTVEGTSNPNLYWYRQAAGRGLQLLFYSVGIGQISSEVPQNLSASRPQDRQFILSSKKLLLSDSGFYLCAWSVRWARTGGTEAFFGQGTRLTVV.

The J gene is TRBJ2-3, the V gene TRBV6-5, with TRBD2 identical over 10 bases. There are 14 residues in the CDR3. With V trimmed by 11 bases and J by 5 bases, 10 bases remained unmatched. Germline V lookup: CDR1 MNHEY, CDR2 SVGAGI. CDR3 region: CASELAGGVDTQYF. In DNA, the CDR3 is TGTGCCTCAGAGTTAGCGGGAGGTGTAGATACGCAGTATTTT.

V is TRBV9 and J is TRBJ1-4; 9 bases map to TRBD1. The CDR3 length is 15 residues. Germline-derived CDR1 and CDR2 are SGDLS and YYNGEE. The J segment lost 8 bases and the V segment lost 4 bases, leaving 9 bases of the junction unmatched. The CDR3 region is CASSTGTGYLEKLFF. The CDR3 nucleotides are TGTGCCAGCAGCACCGGGACAGGGTATTTAGAAAAACTGTTTTTT.

V and J are TRBV5-4 and TRBJ1-1; maybe TRBD1 (6 bases). The length of the CDR3 is 15 residues. CDR1 is SGHNT and CDR2 is YYREEE in the germline V gene (reference sequence). V was shortened by 4 bases and J by 1 base, with 14 bases between the two germline ends. The DNA of the CDR3 is TGTGCCAGCAGCCCAGGGGTATCGGCGAACACTGAAGCTTTCTTT. Protein sequence: CASSPGVSANTEAFF.

The rearrangement uses TRBV27 and TRBJ2-7; possible D gene TRBD2, 5 bases. CDR1 is MNHEY, CDR2 SMNVEV, per germline (reference sequence). The CDR3 spans 14 residues. V lost 8 bases to trimming and J lost 0 bases, with 14 bases between them. CDR3 loop: CASRAELSSYEQYF. CDR3 DNA: TGTGCCAGCCGAGCGGAACTTAGCTCCTACGAGCAGTACTTC.